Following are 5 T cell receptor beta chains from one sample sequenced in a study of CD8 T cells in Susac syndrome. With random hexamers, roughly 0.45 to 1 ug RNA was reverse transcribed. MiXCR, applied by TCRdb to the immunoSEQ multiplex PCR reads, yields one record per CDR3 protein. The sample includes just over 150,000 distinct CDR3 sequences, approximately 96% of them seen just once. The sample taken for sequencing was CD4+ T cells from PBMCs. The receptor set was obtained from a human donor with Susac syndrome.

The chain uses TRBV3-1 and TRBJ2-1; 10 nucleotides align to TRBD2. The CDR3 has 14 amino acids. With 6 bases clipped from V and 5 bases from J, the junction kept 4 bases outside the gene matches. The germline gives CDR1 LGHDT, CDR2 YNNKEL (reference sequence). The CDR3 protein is CASRSSGGNNEQFF. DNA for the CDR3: TGTGCCAGCAGATCTAGCGGGGGAAACAATGAGCAGTTCTTC.

CDR3: CASSFGTANNSPLHF. CDR3 nucleotide sequence: TGTGCCAGCAGTTTCGGGACAGCCAATAATTCACCCCTCCACTTT. V gene TRBV12-3 or TRBV12-4 combines with J gene TRBJ1-6; TRBD1 matches at 7 bases. There are 15 residues in the CDR3. J gave up 5 bases and V 3 bases, and 4 bases lay outside the gene matches.

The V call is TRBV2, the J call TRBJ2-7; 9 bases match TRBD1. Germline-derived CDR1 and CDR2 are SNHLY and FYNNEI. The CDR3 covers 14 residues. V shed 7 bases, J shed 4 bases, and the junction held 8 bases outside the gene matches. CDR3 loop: CASTLQGARYEQYF. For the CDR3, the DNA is TGTGCCAGCACCCTACAGGGGGCGCGGTACGAGCAGTACTTC.

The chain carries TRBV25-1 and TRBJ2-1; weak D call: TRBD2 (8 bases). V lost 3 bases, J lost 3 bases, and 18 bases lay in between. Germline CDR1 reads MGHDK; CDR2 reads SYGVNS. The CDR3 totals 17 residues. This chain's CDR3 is CASSDERGLAGYNEQFF. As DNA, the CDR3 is TGTGCCAGCAGTGATGAGAGGGGGCTAGCGGGCTACAATGAGCAGTTCTTC.

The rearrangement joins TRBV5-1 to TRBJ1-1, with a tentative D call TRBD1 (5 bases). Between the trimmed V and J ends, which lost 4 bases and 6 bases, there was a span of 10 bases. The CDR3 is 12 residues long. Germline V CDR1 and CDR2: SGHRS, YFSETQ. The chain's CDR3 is CASSPVGAEAFF. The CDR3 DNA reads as TGCGCCAGCAGCCCAGTAGGGGCTGAAGCTTTCTTT.